These T cell receptor beta chains were read from a single sample in a study of OX40 agonist ivuxolimab in advanced cancers. Clones were read by immunoSEQ multiplex PCR, and TCRdb kept only the in-frame ones, dropping some. There are about 59,000 clones in the sample; around 93% occur only once, and roughly 25% lies in the top ten. The sequencing here drew on CD4+ or CD8+ T cells sorted from blood, taken in a trial of the OX40 agonist ivuxolimab. The receptors originated from an adult with an advanced solid tumor such as melanoma, head and neck, liver or kidney cancer. Each CDR3 is given with its conserved first and last residue. D genes are given only for firm matches. Clone size is shown for a subset of rows, as once, few, many or a class of expanded clone.

J: TRBJ2-1; length: 15; V: TRBV4-3; D: -; size: once; CDR3: CASSPVLANGNEQFF; DNA: TGCGCCAGCAGCCCCGTCCTAGCAAACGGCAATGAGCAGTTCTTC
J: TRBJ1-5; length: 17; V: TRBV7-8; D: -; size: few; CDR3: CASSPYPGTQAGSPQHF; DNA: TGTGCCAGCAGCCCCTACCCCGGGACCCAAGCCGGCTCGCCCCAGCATTTT
J: TRBJ1-6; length: 12; V: TRBV30; D: -; size: -; CDR3: CAWSGWDSPLHF; DNA: TGTGCCTGGTCAGGGTGGGATTCACCCCTCCACTTT
J: TRBJ2-1; length: 16; V: TRBV14; D: TRBD2; size: -; CDR3: CASSPLPGLVVDEQFF; DNA: TGTGCCAGCAGCCCCCTACCGGGACTAGTTGTCGATGAGCAGTTCTTC
J: TRBJ2-3; length: 15; V: TRBV11-2; D: TRBD2; size: -; CDR3: CASSSAGLASDTQYF; DNA: TGTGCCAGCAGCTCGGCGGGACTAGCATCGGATACGCAGTATTTT
J: TRBJ1-1; length: 13; V: TRBV30; D: TRBD1; size: -; CDR3: CAWSVQGGAEAFF; DNA: TGTGCCTGGAGTGTACAGGGGGGGGCTGAAGCTTTCTTT
J: TRBJ1-1; length: 15; V: TRBV7-2; D: -; size: -; CDR3: CASSFVTGSYTEAFF; DNA: TGTGCCAGCAGCTTTGTCACAGGTTCATACACTGAAGCTTTCTTT
J: TRBJ1-1; length: 15; V: TRBV5-5; D: -; size: -; CDR3: CASSPEAALNTEAFF; DNA: TGTGCCAGCAGCCCAGAGGCGGCTCTGAACACTGAAGCTTTCTTT
J: TRBJ1-5; length: 15; V: TRBV9; D: -; size: -; CDR3: CASSVGGNSNQPQHF; DNA: TGTGCCAGCAGCGTAGGGGGAAATAGCAATCAGCCCCAGCATTTT
J: TRBJ2-1; length: 14; V: TRBV7-2; D: -; size: -; CDR3: CASLPYTGFNEQFF; DNA: TGTGCCAGCTTGCCGTATACTGGGTTCAATGAGCAGTTCTTC
J: TRBJ1-2; length: 15; V: TRBV27; D: -; size: -; CDR3: CASSFSPDLLYGYTF; DNA: TGTGCCAGCAGTTTCTCACCCGACTTGTTGTATGGCTACACCTTC
J: TRBJ2-7; length: 15; V: TRBV11-2; D: -; size: -; CDR3: CASSFSGEIIYEQYF; DNA: TGTGCCAGCAGCTTTTCAGGGGAAATAATCTACGAGCAGTACTTC